This TCR beta chain was captured in a study of blood T cell repertoires in COVID-19. Whole-study context: From the United States, Italy and Spain came samples of acute and convalescent COVID-19. T cells, B-cell-depleted T cells, or PBMCs supplied cDNA or gDNA.

The ends lost 3 bases at V and 2 bases at J; junction bases unmatched: 4. The CDR3 loop spans 15 amino acids. Looked up from germline, CDR1 is SGHTA and CDR2 is FQGTGA. Per the study methods: Counts of nucleated cells, estimated from reference gene primer amplification, were obtained. Assay used: immunoSEQ multiplex PCR; TCRdb lists only in-frame clones, some missing. Clone size and V and J calls were adopted from that table, with D and trimming inferred from the DNA. The sample contains 65,000 to 95,000 clones, roughly 89% of which appear only once. The sample was peripheral blood. The chain has TRBV7-3 and TRBJ2-1, with 7 nucleotides matching TRBD2. The source of this sequence is a man older than 75 with acute or convalescent COVID-19. Written as DNA, the CDR3 is TGTGCCAGCAGCTTGCTTGGACTAGCCTACAATGAGCAGTTCTTC. Translation: CASSLLGLAYNEQFF.